The 28 T cell receptor beta chains listed next were all sequenced from one sample in a study of cytomegalovirus exposure and HLA in healthy donors. Both 60 Vbeta primers and 13 Jbeta primers went into the PCR. Generated by immunoSEQ multiplex PCR, the TCRdb table keeps only in-frame clones and is missing some. The sample has approximately 60,000 clones, about four fifths seen once. Material for sequencing was PBMCs. Receptors originate from a man in his forties in good health and CMV-seronegative.

This clone rates as medium-sized. V is TRBV5-1 and J is TRBJ1-1; a possible D gene is TRBD1 (6 bases). Germline V gene sequence: CDR1 SGHRS, CDR2 YFSETQ. V lost 0 bases to trimming and J lost 0 bases, with 9 bases between them. This CDR3 region has 15 residues. CDR3 region: CASSLDGDMNTEAFF. The CDR3 DNA follows: TGCGCCAGCAGCTTGGATGGGGACATGAACACTGAAGCTTTCTTT.

The CDR3 reads CASSQMGSSYNEQFF. The CDR3, as DNA: TGCGCCAGCAGTCAAATGGGGAGCTCCTACAATGAGCAGTTCTTC. The chain recombines TRBV23-1 with TRBJ2-1; tentatively, D is TRBD2 (5 bases). TRBV23-1 is an ORF for which the function is uncertain. The CDR3 runs to 15 residues. Deletions cut 2 bases from V and 0 bases from J, with 8 bases between.

V and J are TRBV28 and TRBJ1-5, with D possibly matching TRBD1 (5 bases). This CDR3 comprises 15 residues. CDR1 MDHEN and CDR2 SYDVKM come from the germline V gene. Trimming removed 3 bases at V and 5 bases at J, with 14 bases between. For the CDR3, the DNA is TGTGCCAGCAGTTTCGTGCAGGGAATATATCAGCCCCAGCATTTT. This gives the protein CASSFVQGIYQPQHF.

The rearrangement joins TRBV10-1 to TRBJ1-1; D possibly corresponds to TRBD1 (5 bases). Germline V lookup: CDR1 WNHNN, CDR2 SYGVQD (reference sequence). CDR3 length equals 15 residues. The V gene lost 3 bases and the J gene lost 4 bases, with 15 bases spanning the gap. The CDR3 region is CASSDYRRGRTEAFF. In DNA form, the CDR3 reads TGCGCCAGCAGTGACTATCGGAGGGGACGCACTGAAGCTTTCTTT.

This sequence joins TRBV2 and TRBJ2-1; 9 nucleotides agree with TRBD2. V lost 4 bases, J lost 0 bases, and 7 bases stayed unmatched. Germline V gene data show CDR1 as SNHLY and CDR2 as FYNNEI. This CDR3 has 17 residues. This CDR3 reads CASSAGTSFLSYNEQFF. In nucleotides, the CDR3 is TGTGCCAGCAGTGCCGGGACTAGCTTCCTCTCCTACAATGAGCAGTTCTTC.

J is TRBJ2-1 and V is TRBV2, with D maybe TRBD2 (5 bases). The ends were cut back, 7 bases at V and 10 bases at J, with 14 bases in the middle. The CDR3 runs to 12 residues. The V gene's germline CDR1 is SNHLY and CDR2 FYNNEI. In DNA form, the CDR3 reads TGTGCCAGCACAATCCAACGGGGAGAGCAGTTCTTC. Translation gives CASTIQRGEQFF.

The chain has TRBV2 and TRBJ2-1, with 14 bases that match TRBD2. The length of the CDR3 is 18 residues. V shed 6 bases and J 8 bases; nucleotides not matched to a gene: 15. Germline CDR1 is SNHLY and CDR2 is FYNNEI. The CDR3 protein is CASRNRTSGGPWKYEQFF. In DNA, the CDR3 is TGTGCCAGCAGGAACCGGACTAGCGGGGGGCCATGGAAATATGAGCAGTTCTTC.

This clone was counted a single time. The V gene is TRBV19, the J gene TRBJ2-1, with TRBD2 matching over 16 bases. CDR1 is LNHDA, CDR2 SQIVND, per germline (reference sequence). V lost 4 bases to trimming and J lost 8 bases; unmatched junction nucleotides: 8. This CDR3 is built from 17 residues. The CDR3 nucleotides are TGTGCCAGTAGTACCCCGGGACTAGCGGGGGGGGCAGATGAGCAGTTCTTC. Translation: CASSTPGLAGGADEQFF.

The gene calls are TRBV7-2 and TRBJ1-1, with 7 nucleotides matching TRBD1. Germline V gene sequence: CDR1 SGHTA, CDR2 FQGNSA. The CDR3 consists of 16 residues. Trimming took 0 bases from V and 0 from J; bases not matched to a gene: 4. CDR3 bases: TGTGCCAGCAGCTTAGCGGGACAGTTTCTGAACACTGAAGCTTTCTTT. Encoded protein: CASSLAGQFLNTEAFF.

This clone came up a few times. The J gene is TRBJ2-1, the V gene TRBV7-6; no clear D gene. The CDR3 contains 13 residues. V lost 1 base, J lost 5 bases, and 6 bases lay in between. From germline, CDR1 is SGHVS and CDR2 FNYEAQ. CDR3: CASSLGYDNEQFF. The CDR3 DNA follows: TGTGCCAGCAGCTTAGGCTACGACAATGAGCAGTTCTTC.

This chain links TRBV27 with TRBJ1-5; 9 bases line up with TRBD1. Germline CDR1 is MNHEY and CDR2 is SMNVEV (reference sequence). This CDR3 has 16 residues. Germline trimming cut 5 bases from V and 4 bases from J; bases unmatched to any gene: 9. Here the CDR3 reads CASSPKTGGDNQPQHF. The CDR3, as DNA: TGTGCCAGCAGTCCTAAGACAGGGGGGGATAATCAGCCCCAGCATTTT.

This chain links TRBV5-1 with TRBJ2-5; tentative D call: TRBD1 (7 bases). Germline-derived CDR1 and CDR2 are SGHRS and YFSETQ. V lost 1 base, J lost 1 base, and 14 bases lay in between. The CDR3 length is 16 residues. This chain's CDR3 is CASSLRFQGGQETQYF. In DNA, the CDR3 is TGCGCCAGCAGCTTGAGGTTTCAGGGGGGCCAAGAGACCCAGTACTTC.

CDR3 coding DNA: TGTGCCAGCAGCTTAGGGCTAGCGGGGGCCCTTAAGCATGAGCAGTTCTTC. It encodes CASSLGLAGALKHEQFF. The chain links TRBV13 to TRBJ2-1, with 10 bases identical to TRBD2. Germline loops: CDR1 PRHDT, CDR2 FYEKMQ (reference sequence). Losses at the gene ends were 0 bases for V and 8 bases for J; bases not matched to a gene: 10. This CDR3 is 17 amino acids long.

This rearrangement joins TRBV4-1 to TRBJ2-1, with D perhaps matching TRBD1 (6 bases). The CDR3 consists of 16 residues. The V end lost 1 base, the J end lost 5 bases, and 15 bases lay between the germline ends. CDR1 MGHRA and CDR2 YSYEKL come from the germline V gene. CDR3: CASSQVGRGRHNEQFF. In DNA, the CDR3 is TGCGCCAGCAGCCAAGTGGGCAGGGGACGACACAATGAGCAGTTCTTC.

This sequence joins TRBV5-1 and TRBJ2-1; D might be TRBD2 (7 bases). Germline assignment: CDR1 SGHRS and CDR2 YFSETQ. Deletions cut 0 bases from V and 5 bases from J, with 12 bases between. This CDR3 spans 15 amino acids. This CDR3 reads CASSLGGGDNNEQFF. The DNA for the CDR3 is TGCGCCAGCAGCTTGGGTGGGGGGGACAACAATGAGCAGTTCTTC.

The chain carries TRBV5-5 and TRBJ2-7; 10 nucleotides match TRBD1. The junction had 2 bases not matched to a gene; V was cut back by 0 bases and J by 2 bases. Germline CDR1 and CDR2: SGHKS and YYEKEE (reference sequence). The length of the CDR3 is 15 residues. CDR3 sequence reads: CASSLDGTGAYEQYV. The CDR3 nucleotides read TGTGCCAGCAGCTTGGATGGGACAGGGGCCTACGAGCAGTACGTC.

The chain employs TRBV6-5 and TRBJ1-1; no firm D call. CDR3 length: 13 residues. V was trimmed by 2 bases and J by 6 bases, leaving 10 bases between them. In germline, CDR1 is MNHEY, CDR2 SVGAGI. The CDR3 protein is CASSYPLSSEAFF. As DNA, the CDR3 is TGTGCCAGCAGTTACCCTTTATCCTCTGAAGCTTTCTTT.

Only one count was recorded for this clone. The chain is built from TRBV10-3 and TRBJ2-1; the D gene is possibly TRBD1 (6 bases). The CDR3 has 13 amino acids. The V and J ends lost 6 bases and 6 bases respectively, with 12 bases between them. Germline V gives CDR1 ENHRY, CDR2 SYGVKD. The CDR3 DNA is TGTGCCATCAGATCGACAGGATCCAATGAGCAGTTCTTC. Protein sequence: CAIRSTGSNEQFF.

V is TRBV5-4 and J is TRBJ2-2; maybe TRBD1 (6 bases). Germline V gives CDR1 SGHNT, CDR2 YYREEE (reference sequence). This CDR3 is built from 17 residues. V was trimmed by 4 bases and J by 1 base, leaving 17 bases between them. The CDR3 DNA is TGTGCCAGCAGCCCCCTCCGGGACACCGAGAACACCGGGGAGCTGTTTTTT. Its protein product is CASSPLRDTENTGELFF. Looking up the rest from reference TRBV5-4 and TRBJ2-2 gives the full variable domain: ETGVTQSPTHLIKTRGQQVTLRCSSQSGHNTVSWYQQALGQGPQFIFQYYREEENGRGNFPPRFSGLQFPNYSSELNVNALELDDSALYLCASSPLRDTENTGELFFGEGSRLTVL.

The chain couples TRBV4-3 to TRBJ2-7; TRBD1 matches 7 bases. Trimming took 0 bases from V and 6 from J; bases not matched to a gene: 8. The CDR3 contains 15 residues. CDR1 is LGHNA, CDR2 YSLEER, per germline. The CDR3 here is CASSQETGFNFEQYF. DNA of the CDR3: TGCGCCAGCAGCCAAGAGACAGGGTTTAATTTCGAGCAGTACTTC.

This clone was recorded only once. The chain recombines TRBV2 with TRBJ1-5; D uncertain. Trimming pared 0 bases from V and 4 bases from J, leaving 13 bases between. The germline V gene has CDR1 SNHLY and CDR2 FYNNEI. The CDR3 is 16 amino acids. The CDR3 spells CASSEALLARNQPQHF. As DNA, the CDR3 is TGTGCCAGCAGTGAAGCGCTTCTGGCGAGGAATCAGCCCCAGCATTTT. Full variable domain (rest looked up from reference TRBV2 and TRBJ1-5): EPEVTQTPSHQVTQMGQEVILRCVPISNHLYFYWYRQILGQKVEFLVSFYNNEISEKSEIFDDQFSVERPDGSNFTLKIRSTKLEDSAMYFCASSEALLARNQPQHFGDGTRLSIL.

The rearrangement uses TRBV14 and TRBJ2-3; D is ambiguous. CDR1 is SGHDN and CDR2 is FVKESK in the germline V gene. The CDR3 contains 16 residues. Trimming removed 6 bases at V and 2 bases at J, with 18 bases between. DNA of the CDR3: TGTGCCAGCAGTCGACACACGACCTTTTCCACAGATACGCAGTATTTT. Protein sequence: CASSRHTTFSTDTQYF.

This sequence joins TRBV30 and TRBJ1-5; D possibly corresponds to TRBD1 (6 bases). The CDR3 covers 15 residues. The V gene lost 1 base and the J gene lost 7 bases, with 17 bases spanning the gap. CDR1 is GTSNPN, CDR2 SVGIG, per germline (reference sequence). The DNA for the CDR3 is TGTGCCTGGAGTGAAAACAGGGTAACTCGGCAGCCCCAGCATTTT. Protein sequence: CAWSENRVTRQPQHF.

The V and J genes are TRBV4-2 and TRBJ2-1; D call uncertain. The CDR3 loop spans 14 amino acids. V was shortened by 2 bases and J by 4 bases, with 9 bases between the two germline ends. CDR1 is LGHNA and CDR2 is YNFKEQ in the germline V gene. The CDR3 region has the DNA TGTGCCAGCAGCCAATTGGGCTCTTACAATGAGCAGTTCTTC. The encoded protein is CASSQLGSYNEQFF.

The chain uses TRBV6-1 and TRBJ1-3; D is unresolved. Germline CDR1 MNHNS, CDR2 SASEGT. This CDR3 contains 14 residues. The germline V and J ends were trimmed by 4 bases and 0 bases, with 7 bases remaining between them. As DNA, the CDR3 is TGTGCCAGCAGTGCATCAATCTCTGGAAACACCATATATTTT. It yields the protein CASSASISGNTIYF.

The chain links TRBV2 to TRBJ2-3; D gene uncertain. V lost 4 bases to trimming and J lost 4 bases, with 15 bases between them. The CDR3 length is 15 residues. Per the germline V gene, CDR1 is SNHLY and CDR2 is FYNNEI. This CDR3 is CASSALFSIADTQYF. In nucleotides, the CDR3 is TGTGCCAGCAGTGCTTTATTCAGTATTGCAGATACGCAGTATTTT.

The chain carries TRBV7-6 and TRBJ1-2; TRBD1 aligns across 7 bases. V was clipped by 0 bases and J by 8 bases; unmatched bases: 3. CDR1 is SGHVS and CDR2 is FNYEAQ in the germline V gene. The CDR3 sequence is 13 residues long. This chain's CDR3 is CASSLAQGRGYTF. The CDR3 region has the DNA TGTGCCAGCAGCTTAGCACAGGGGCGAGGCTACACCTTC.

The CDR3: CASSPSGGPAGELFF. CDR3 coding DNA: TGCGCCAGCAGCCCGTCCGGGGGGCCGGCCGGGGAGCTGTTTTTT. The V call is TRBV5-1, the J call TRBJ2-2; D perhaps matches TRBD2 (7 bases). V was cut by 4 bases and J by 6 bases, with 16 bases left in between. The CDR3 is 15 amino acids. CDR1 and CDR2 from the germline V gene are SGHRS and YFSETQ.